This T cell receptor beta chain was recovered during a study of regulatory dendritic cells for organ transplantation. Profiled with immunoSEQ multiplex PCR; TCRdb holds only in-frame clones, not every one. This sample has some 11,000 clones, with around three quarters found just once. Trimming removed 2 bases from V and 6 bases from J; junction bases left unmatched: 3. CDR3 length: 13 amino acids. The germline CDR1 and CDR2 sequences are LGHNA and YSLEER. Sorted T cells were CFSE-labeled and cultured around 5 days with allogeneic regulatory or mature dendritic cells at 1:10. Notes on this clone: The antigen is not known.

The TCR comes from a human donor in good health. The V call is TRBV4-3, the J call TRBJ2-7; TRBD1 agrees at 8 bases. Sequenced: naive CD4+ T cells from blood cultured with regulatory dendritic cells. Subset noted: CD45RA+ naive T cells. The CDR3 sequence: CASSQPDRGEQYF. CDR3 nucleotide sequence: TGCGCCAGCAGCCAACCTGACAGGGGCGAGCAGTACTTC.